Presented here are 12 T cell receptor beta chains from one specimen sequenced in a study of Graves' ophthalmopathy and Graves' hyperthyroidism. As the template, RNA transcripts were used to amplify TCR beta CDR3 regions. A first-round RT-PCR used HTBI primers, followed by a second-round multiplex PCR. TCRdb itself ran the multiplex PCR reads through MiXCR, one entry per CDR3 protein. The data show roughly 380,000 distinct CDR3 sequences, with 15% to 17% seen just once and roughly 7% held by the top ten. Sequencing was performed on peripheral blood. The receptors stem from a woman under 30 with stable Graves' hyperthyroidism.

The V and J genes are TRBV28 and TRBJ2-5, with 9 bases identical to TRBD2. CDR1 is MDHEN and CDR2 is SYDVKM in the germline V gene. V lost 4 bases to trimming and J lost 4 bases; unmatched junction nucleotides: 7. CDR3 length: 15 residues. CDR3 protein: CASSSQTSGRETQYF. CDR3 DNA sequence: TGTGCCAGCAGTTCCCAGACTAGCGGAAGAGAGACCCAGTACTTC. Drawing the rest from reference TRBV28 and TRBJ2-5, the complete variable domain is DVKVTQSSRYLVKRTGEKVFLECVQDMDHENMFWYRQDPGLGLRLIYFSYDVKMKEKGDIPEGYSVSREKKERFSLILESASTNQTSMYLCASSSQTSGRETQYFGPGTRLLVL.

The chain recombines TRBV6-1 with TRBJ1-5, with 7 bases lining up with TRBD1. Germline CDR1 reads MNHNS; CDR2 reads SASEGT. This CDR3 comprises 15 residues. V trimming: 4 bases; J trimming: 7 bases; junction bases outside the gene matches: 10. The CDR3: CASSVIQGILQPQHF. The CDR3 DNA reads TGTGCCAGCAGTGTCATACAGGGGATATTACAGCCCCAGCATTTT.

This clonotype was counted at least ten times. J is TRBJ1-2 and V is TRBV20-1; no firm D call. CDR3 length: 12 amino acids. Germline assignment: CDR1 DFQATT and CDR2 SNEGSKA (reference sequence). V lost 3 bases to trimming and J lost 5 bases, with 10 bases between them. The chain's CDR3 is CSARSGSYGYTF. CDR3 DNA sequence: TGCAGTGCTAGGAGCGGCAGTTATGGCTACACCTTC.

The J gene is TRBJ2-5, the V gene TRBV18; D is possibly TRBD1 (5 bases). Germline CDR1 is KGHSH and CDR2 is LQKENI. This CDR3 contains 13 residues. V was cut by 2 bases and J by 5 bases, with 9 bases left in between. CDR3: CASSPEQVETQYF. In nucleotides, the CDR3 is TGTGCCAGCTCACCAGAACAGGTTGAGACCCAGTACTTC.

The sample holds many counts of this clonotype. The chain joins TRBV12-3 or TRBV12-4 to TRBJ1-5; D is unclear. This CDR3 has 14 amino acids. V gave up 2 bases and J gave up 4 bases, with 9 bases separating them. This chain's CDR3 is CASSLLAGNQPQHF. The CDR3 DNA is TGTGCCAGCAGTTTACTGGCGGGGAATCAGCCCCAGCATTTT.

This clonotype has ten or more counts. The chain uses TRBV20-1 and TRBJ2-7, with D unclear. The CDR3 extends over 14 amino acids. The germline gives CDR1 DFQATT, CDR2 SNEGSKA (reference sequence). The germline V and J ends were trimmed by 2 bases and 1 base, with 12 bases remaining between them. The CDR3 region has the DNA TGCAGTGCTAGAAATAGGGAACTTTCCTACGAGCAGTACTTC. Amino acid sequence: CSARNRELSYEQYF.

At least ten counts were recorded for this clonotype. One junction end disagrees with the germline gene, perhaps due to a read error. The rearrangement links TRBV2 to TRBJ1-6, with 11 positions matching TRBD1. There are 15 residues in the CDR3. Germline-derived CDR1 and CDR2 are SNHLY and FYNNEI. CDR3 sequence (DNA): TGTGCCAGCAGGGAAGGGGACAGGGGGAATTCACCCCTCCACTTT. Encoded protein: CASREGDRGNSPLHF.

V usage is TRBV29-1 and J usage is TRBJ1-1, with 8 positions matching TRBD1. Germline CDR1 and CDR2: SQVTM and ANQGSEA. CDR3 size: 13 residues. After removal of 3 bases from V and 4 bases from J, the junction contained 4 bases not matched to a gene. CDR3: CSVEWGQATEAFF. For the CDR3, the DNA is TGCAGCGTTGAGTGGGGACAGGCCACTGAAGCTTTCTTT.

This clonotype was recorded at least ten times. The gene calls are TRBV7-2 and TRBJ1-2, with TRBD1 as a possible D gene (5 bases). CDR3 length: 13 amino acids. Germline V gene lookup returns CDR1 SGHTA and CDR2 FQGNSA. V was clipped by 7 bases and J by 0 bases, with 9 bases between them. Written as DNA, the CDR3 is TGTGCCAGCATTCAGGGCCCTAACTATGGCTACACCTTC. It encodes CASIQGPNYGYTF.

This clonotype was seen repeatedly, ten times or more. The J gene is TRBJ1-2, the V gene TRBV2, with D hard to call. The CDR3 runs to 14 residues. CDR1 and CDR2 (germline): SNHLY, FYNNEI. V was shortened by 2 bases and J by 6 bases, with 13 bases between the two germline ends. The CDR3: CASSESGNPNGYTF. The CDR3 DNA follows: TGTGCCAGCAGTGAATCGGGCAATCCCAATGGCTACACCTTC.

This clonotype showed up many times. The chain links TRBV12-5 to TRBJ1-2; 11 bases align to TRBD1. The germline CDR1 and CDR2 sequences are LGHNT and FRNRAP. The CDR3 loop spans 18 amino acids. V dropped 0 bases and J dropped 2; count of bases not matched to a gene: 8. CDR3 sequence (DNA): TGTGCTAGTGGTTTGGTCGTCTTAGGGGACAGGGGGAACTATGGCTACACCTTC. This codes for CASGLVVLGDRGNYGYTF.

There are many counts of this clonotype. CDR3 sequence (DNA): TGTGCCAGCAGGCCGCAGGGGCCAGTCGGGGAGCAGTACTTC. Amino acid sequence: CASRPQGPVGEQYF. J is TRBJ2-7 and V is TRBV6-5; D possibly corresponds to TRBD1 (6 bases). This CDR3 region has 14 residues. Germline CDR1 is MNHEY and CDR2 is SVGAGI. V was pared by 6 bases and J by 7 bases, with 19 bases between.